This is a list of T cell receptor beta chains from one sample in a study of blood T cell repertoires in COVID-19. The table came from immunoSEQ multiplex PCR; TCRdb's copy has only in-frame clones and leaves some out. The repertoire holds some 190,000 clones, around 81% seen once, with 9.5% to 12% in the top ten. Sequenced sample: peripheral blood. These receptors were taken from a woman between 40 and 50 years old with COVID-19, enrolled during active disease. The CDR3 runs from the conserved cysteine through the conserved F or W. The D gene is left open where the match is weak. Clone size is given for some rows only: seen once, a few or many times, or a class if the clone is expanded.

clone_size: NA
v_call: TRBV3-1/TRBV3-2
j_call: TRBJ1-1
d_call: TRBD1
cdr3_nt: TGTGCCAGCAGCCAGAAAGGGACAGGGGGCCAAGCTTTCTTT
cdr3_aa: CASSQKGTGGQAFF

clone_size: NA
v_call: TRBV23-1
j_call: TRBJ2-5
d_call: NA
cdr3_nt: TGCGCCAGCAGTCAAAGGACAGACGACAGGGAGACCCAGTACTTC
cdr3_aa: CASSQRTDDRETQYF

clone_size: NA
v_call: TRBV6-5
j_call: TRBJ2-1
d_call: NA
cdr3_nt: TGTGCCAGCAGTTACTCGGGGGGTGGCTACAATGAGCAGTTCTTC
cdr3_aa: CASSYSGGGYNEQFF

clone_size: NA
v_call: TRBV7-9
j_call: TRBJ2-3
d_call: NA
cdr3_nt: TGTGCCAGCAGCTTACCCATGGGCAGCACAGATACGCAGTATTTT
cdr3_aa: CASSLPMGSTDTQYF

clone_size: NA
v_call: TRBV27
j_call: TRBJ1-1
d_call: NA
cdr3_nt: TGTGCCAGCAGGCTTACCAGGGGCACTGAAGCTTTCTTT
cdr3_aa: CASRLTRGTEAFF

clone_size: NA
v_call: TRBV18
j_call: TRBJ2-1
d_call: TRBD2
cdr3_nt: TGTGCCAGCTCACCACTAATTGCTAGCGGGGAGATTGCCTCAGGTGGGTTCTTC
cdr3_aa: CASSPLIASGEIASGGFF

clone_size: few
v_call: TRBV15
j_call: TRBJ2-2
d_call: NA
cdr3_nt: TGTGCCACCAGCAGAGTCCCCTCCGGGGAGCTGTTTTTT
cdr3_aa: CATSRVPSGELFF

clone_size: NA
v_call: TRBV27
j_call: TRBJ1-5
d_call: NA
cdr3_nt: TGTGCCAGCAGTTTAGGGGGGTTTGGCAATCAGCCCCAGCATTTT
cdr3_aa: CASSLGGFGNQPQHF

clone_size: once
v_call: TRBV6-5
j_call: TRBJ1-6
d_call: TRBD1
cdr3_nt: TGTGCCAGCAGTTACTCGACAGGGACGGCTTCACCCCTCCACTTT
cdr3_aa: CASSYSTGTASPLHF

clone_size: NA
v_call: TRBV7-8
j_call: TRBJ2-5
d_call: NA
cdr3_nt: TGTGCCAGCAGCTTTCGGGAGACCCAGTACTTC
cdr3_aa: CASSFRETQYF

clone_size: NA
v_call: TRBV5-1
j_call: TRBJ1-3
d_call: TRBD1
cdr3_nt: TGCGCCAGCAGCGGAGACAGGGGATCTGGAAACACCATATATTTT
cdr3_aa: CASSGDRGSGNTIYF

clone_size: NA
v_call: TRBV29-1
j_call: TRBJ2-4
d_call: TRBD2
cdr3_nt: TGCAGCGTTGAGGGAGGGCAAGGCAAAAACATTCAGTACTTC
cdr3_aa: CSVEGGQGKNIQYF

clone_size: once
v_call: TRBV18
j_call: TRBJ2-5
d_call: NA
cdr3_nt: TGTGCCAGCTCACAGGGGATTAAAGAGACCCAGTACTTC
cdr3_aa: CASSQGIKETQYF

clone_size: NA
v_call: TRBV4-1
j_call: TRBJ1-2
d_call: NA
cdr3_nt: TGCGCCAGCAGCCAAGACGGTGGCTACACCTTC
cdr3_aa: CASSQDGGYTF

clone_size: once
v_call: TRBV28
j_call: TRBJ1-2
d_call: NA
cdr3_nt: TGTGCCAGCAGTCCACTGGCCGGCGGATATGGCTACACCTTC
cdr3_aa: CASSPLAGGYGYTF

clone_size: NA
v_call: TRBV3-1/TRBV3-2
j_call: TRBJ2-1
d_call: NA
cdr3_nt: TGTGCCAGCAGCCAAGAGGGAAGCGGCTCCTACAATGAGCAGTTCTTC
cdr3_aa: CASSQEGSGSYNEQFF

clone_size: NA
v_call: TRBV19
j_call: TRBJ1-3
d_call: NA
cdr3_nt: TGTGCCAGTAGTCCAATGCCTATTCTAGCCGGAAACACCATATATTTT
cdr3_aa: CASSPMPILAGNTIYF

clone_size: NA
v_call: TRBV7-9
j_call: TRBJ1-3
d_call: NA
cdr3_nt: TGTGCCAGCAGCCTGGCGGGGCTTGCTGGAAACACCATATATTTT
cdr3_aa: CASSLAGLAGNTIYF

clone_size: NA
v_call: TRBV30
j_call: TRBJ2-7
d_call: TRBD1
cdr3_nt: TGTGCCTGGAGTACCCGGGACAGGGGGCTTTACGAGCAGTACTTC
cdr3_aa: CAWSTRDRGLYEQYF

clone_size: NA
v_call: TRBV27
j_call: TRBJ2-1
d_call: NA
cdr3_nt: TGTGCCAGCAGTTTCCCTAGGGGGGAGCAGTTCTTC
cdr3_aa: CASSFPRGEQFF

clone_size: NA
v_call: TRBV7-2
j_call: TRBJ2-3
d_call: NA
cdr3_nt: TGTGCCAGCAGCTCATGGGCACCAACCACAGATACGCAGTATTTT
cdr3_aa: CASSSWAPTTDTQYF

clone_size: NA
v_call: TRBV3-1/TRBV3-2
j_call: TRBJ2-3
d_call: TRBD2
cdr3_nt: TGTGCCAGCAGGAGAGCGGGAGCCGGCACAGATACGCAGTATTTT
cdr3_aa: CASRRAGAGTDTQYF

clone_size: few
v_call: TRBV15
j_call: TRBJ1-2
d_call: NA
cdr3_nt: TGTGCCACCAGCAGCCCCCTGGCGGGGTCCTATGGCTACACCTTC
cdr3_aa: CATSSPLAGSYGYTF

clone_size: few
v_call: TRBV5-4
j_call: TRBJ1-1
d_call: TRBD1
cdr3_nt: TGTGCCAGCCACTCAACAGGGGGCACTGAAGCTTTCTTT
cdr3_aa: CASHSTGGTEAFF